This entry describes one TCR beta chain. What it recognizes is unknown. Primers for the PCR totalled 60 Vbeta and 13 Jbeta. Original handling: Roughly 80 million unique TCR beta chains, 10 million to 14 million shared, were counted in a later analysis. Profiled with immunoSEQ multiplex PCR; TCRdb holds only in-frame clones, not every one. That table furnishes V, J and clone size, whereas the DNA furnished D and trimming. The data contain about 62,000 clones, roughly 86% of them seen just once; the ten biggest clones take up roughly 1.4%. The germline V gene has CDR1 GTSNPN and CDR2 SVGIG (reference sequence). The CDR3 is 12 residues long. The junction had 3 bases not matched to a gene; V was cut back by 2 bases and J by 8 bases. This specimen comes from a study of cytomegalovirus exposure and HLA in healthy donors. Study conclusions and caveats: It was in a later analysis that TCR association rates were seen to vary by HLA locus, highest for DRB1 and lowest for HLA-C.

The sequence came from a man younger than 35 in good health and CMV-seronegative. The chain employs TRBV30 and TRBJ1-1; 9 bases align to TRBD1. What was sequenced was PBMCs. This CDR3 is CAWSTGGREAFF. CDR3 nucleotide sequence: TGTGCCTGGAGTACAGGGGGCAGGGAAGCTTTCTTT.